The rows below give T cell receptor beta chains drawn from one sample of a study of blood T cell repertoires in COVID-19. Generated by immunoSEQ multiplex PCR, the TCRdb table keeps only in-frame clones and is missing some. The sample comprises fewer than 200,000 clones, less than 85% of which are singletons, and 3.5% to 5% rests with the top ten. Sequencing was performed on PBMCs or T cells enriched from blood (not recorded which). Source of these receptors: a woman aged 50 to 60 who had recovered from COVID-19. CDR3s include the opening cysteine and the closing phenylalanine or tryptophan. The D gene is left open where the match is weak. Clone size is shown for a subset of rows, as once, few, many or a class of expanded clone.

V gene,D gene,clone size,J gene,CDR3 DNA,CDR3 protein
TRBV5-1,.,.,TRBJ2-5,TGCGCCAGCAGCAAGACAGGAGAGACCCAGTACTTC,CASSKTGETQYF
TRBV7-7,.,.,TRBJ2-5,TGTGCCAGCAGCTTTATGGGTTTAGGGGCACCTCAAGAGACCCAGTACTTC,CASSFMGLGAPQETQYF
TRBV18,.,.,TRBJ1-1,TGTGCCAGCTCACCAACTCAGGCTCGGACACCTATGAACACTGAAGCTTTCTTT,CASSPTQARTPMNTEAFF
TRBV4-3,TRBD2,once,TRBJ2-1,TGCGCCAGCAGCCAAGTTACCCTAGCGGGGATGACGGGTGAGCAGTTCTTC,CASSQVTLAGMTGEQFF
TRBV7-9,.,.,TRBJ2-5,TGTGCCAGCACCTCTTTGCGGGACGACGAGACCCAGTACTTC,CASTSLRDDETQYF
TRBV7-9,.,once,TRBJ1-3,TGTGCCAGCAGCCCCAGGGGAATCGCTGGAAACACCATATATTTT,CASSPRGIAGNTIYF
TRBV7-2,TRBD1,.,TRBJ1-2,TGTGCCAGCAGCTTACAGGGGGCCAGTATAGGTGGCTACACCTTC,CASSLQGASIGGYTF
TRBV6-2/TRBV6-3,.,.,TRBJ1-3,TGTGCCAGCAGTTCGAACAGGGCCACCTCTGGAAACACCATATATTTT,CASSSNRATSGNTIYF
TRBV3-1/TRBV3-2,.,.,TRBJ2-1,TGTGCCGCAGGAGGGGCCTCCCATAAGGAGCAGTTCTTC,CAAGGASHKEQFF
TRBV30,.,.,TRBJ1-4,TGTGCCTGGAGTGTACTGGCAGGTGGGGAAAAACTGTTTTTT,CAWSVLAGGEKLFF
TRBV6-5,TRBD1,.,TRBJ1-3,TGTGCCAGCCAACAGGGGCACTCTGGAAACACCATATATTTT,CASQQGHSGNTIYF
TRBV12-3/TRBV12-4,TRBD1,.,TRBJ1-2,TGTGCCAGCAGTGGGACAGGGAACTATGGCTACACCTTC,CASSGTGNYGYTF
TRBV7-2,.,.,TRBJ2-1,TGTGCCAGCAGCTTAGGGCGGGGCTTGGCGGGGCGTTACAATGAGCAGTTCTTC,CASSLGRGLAGRYNEQFF
TRBV5-1,TRBD2,.,TRBJ2-5,TGCGCCAGCGGGGAGGGTCTTCAGGGCCAAGAGACCCAGTACTTC,CASGEGLQGQETQYF
TRBV5-1,.,.,TRBJ1-1,TGCGCCAGCAGTGAGGGTCGGGACACTGAAGCTTTCTTT,CASSEGRDTEAFF
TRBV7-3,.,.,TRBJ2-1,TGTGCCAGCAGCTATTTCGGGGTAGGGCAGGGGTTCCGGGGGGCCCAGTTCTTC,CASSYFGVGQGFRGAQFF
TRBV6-6,.,once,TRBJ2-5,TGTGCCAGCAGCCTCGGACAGTTACAAGAGACCCAGTACTTC,CASSLGQLQETQYF
TRBV4-1,.,.,TRBJ1-1,TGCGCCAGCAGCCAAGGAGACAGAGCAAACACTGAAGCTTTCTTT,CASSQGDRANTEAFF
TRBV2,TRBD2,.,TRBJ2-1,TGTGCCAGCAGTGCACTAGCGGGAGTTCTGAGTGAGCAGTTCTTC,CASSALAGVLSEQFF